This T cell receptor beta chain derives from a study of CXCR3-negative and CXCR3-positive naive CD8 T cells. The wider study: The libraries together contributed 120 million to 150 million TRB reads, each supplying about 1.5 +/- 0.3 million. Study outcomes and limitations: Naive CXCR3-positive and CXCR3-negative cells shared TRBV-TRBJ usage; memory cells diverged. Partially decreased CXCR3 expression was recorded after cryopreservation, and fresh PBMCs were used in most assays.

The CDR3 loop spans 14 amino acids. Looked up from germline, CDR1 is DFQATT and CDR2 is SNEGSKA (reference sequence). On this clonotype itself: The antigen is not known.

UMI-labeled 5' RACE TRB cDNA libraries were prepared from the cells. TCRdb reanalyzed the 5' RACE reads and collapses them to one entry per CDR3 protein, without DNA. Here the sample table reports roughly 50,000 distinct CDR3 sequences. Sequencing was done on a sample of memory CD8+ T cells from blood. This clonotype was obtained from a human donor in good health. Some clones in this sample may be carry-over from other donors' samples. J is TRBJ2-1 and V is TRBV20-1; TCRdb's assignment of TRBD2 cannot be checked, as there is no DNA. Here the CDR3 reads CSASGTSSYNEQFF.